Given below is one T cell receptor beta chain in context. A library of TCRbeta sequences, prepared with unique molecular identifiers, was generated. TCRdb re-called the PCR reads with MiXCR, one entry per CDR3 protein. The data contain some 290,000 distinct CDR3 sequences, 9.9% of them singletons. This sample was included in a study of T-cell reconstitution after alpha-beta-depleted transplantation in children. There are 16 residues in the CDR3. The germline CDR1 and CDR2 sequences are SGHDT and YYEEEE. V lost 4 bases and J lost 1, with 16 bases in between. The sequenced sample was PBMCs from the stem cell graft donor, obtained from the stem cell graft. The TCR comes from a human donor who donated a stem cell graft to a child with SCID. The J gene is TRBJ2-3, the V gene TRBV5-6, with D maybe TRBD2 (5 bases). The CDR3 spells CASSSIGVAGTDTQYF. CDR3 sequence (DNA): TGTGCCAGCAGCAGTATCGGGGTCGCGGGCACAGATACGCAGTATTTT.